These T cell receptor beta chains were read from a single sample in a study of blood T cell repertoires in COVID-19. Libraries were prepared by immunoSEQ multiplex PCR; TCRdb keeps only in-frame clonotypes and omits some of them. Among under 250,000 clones listed, around nine tenths were seen once. Material for sequencing was peripheral blood. The receptors were gathered from a woman in her thirties or forties with acute or convalescent COVID-19. CDR3s include the opening cysteine and the closing phenylalanine or tryptophan. D genes are given only for firm matches. Clone size, where shown, is once, few, many, or a class for clones that have expanded.

cdr3_nt	cdr3_aa	j_call	v_call	clone_size	d_call
TGTGCCAGCAGTGACGCGACAGGATCCTATAATTCACCCCTCCACTTT	CASSDATGSYNSPLHF	TRBJ1-6	TRBV6-1	NA	NA
TGTGCCAGCAGTTGGGGGGGGCGTCGAGGCTACACCTTC	CASSWGGRRGYTF	TRBJ1-2	TRBV12-3/TRBV12-4	once	NA
TGTGCCAGCAGTTTCTCCTTTCCCGGGGAGCTGTTTTTT	CASSFSFPGELFF	TRBJ2-2	TRBV28	NA	NA
TGCGCCAGCAGCCTAGAGACAGGGGTGAACACTGAAGCTTTCTTT	CASSLETGVNTEAFF	TRBJ1-1	TRBV5-1	NA	TRBD1
TGTGCCAGCGGGTTTGTCCCTCGACAGGGGGGAACTGAAGCTTTCTTT	CASGFVPRQGGTEAFF	TRBJ1-1	TRBV11-2	NA	TRBD1
TGTGCCATCAGCGGTGGCTACACCTTC	CAISGGYTF	TRBJ1-2	TRBV10-3	NA	NA
TGTGCCAGCAGTGTCGGACTCGTGATAAACTATGGCTACACCTTC	CASSVGLVINYGYTF	TRBJ1-2	TRBV2	few	NA
TGCGCCAGCACCTACACAGGGTCCTATGGCTACACCTTC	CASTYTGSYGYTF	TRBJ1-2	TRBV5-1	NA	NA
TGTGCCAGCAGTGAAACGGGGGGGCCGGTCTATAGCACCGGGGAGCTGTTTTTT	CASSETGGPVYSTGELFF	TRBJ2-2	TRBV2	NA	TRBD2
TGTGCCAGTAGTGTCACCGGGACAGGAGGGGCGGGGGACACTGAAGCTTTCTTT	CASSVTGTGGAGDTEAFF	TRBJ1-1	TRBV19	NA	TRBD1
TGTGCCAGCAGTCGACTAGCGGAAGAGACCCAGTACTTC	CASSRLAEETQYF	TRBJ2-5	TRBV2	NA	TRBD2
TGTGCCAGGAGCCGGGGACAGGGCACACCCCTCCACTTT	CARSRGQGTPLHF	TRBJ1-6	TRBV10-3	NA	TRBD1
TGTGCCAGCAGCCCTAGCTCCGGTGGTGAAGCTTTCTTT	CASSPSSGGEAFF	TRBJ1-1	TRBV9	NA	NA
TGCAGCGTTGAAGATATCAGGGATATCAAGGCTTTCTTT	CSVEDIRDIKAFF	TRBJ1-1	TRBV29-1	NA	NA
TGTGCCACCATAAAGGGGTCAACCTCTGGGGCCAACGTCCTGACTTTC	CATIKGSTSGANVLTF	TRBJ2-6	TRBV21-1	NA	NA
TGTGCCAGCAGCTTCCAACAGGGTGGTGGCTACACCTTC	CASSFQQGGGYTF	TRBJ1-2	TRBV2	many	NA
TGCGCCAGCAGCCAACCGGACAGGGGCGCCACTGAAGCTTTCTTT	CASSQPDRGATEAFF	TRBJ1-1	TRBV4-1	NA	TRBD1
TGTGCCAGCAGTGAACGAGAACAGGGATCACCCCTCCACTTT	CASSEREQGSPLHF	TRBJ1-6	TRBV6-1	NA	NA
TGTGCCACCAGTGACGGACTAGCGGGGGGGTGGGATACGCAGTATTTT	CATSDGLAGGWDTQYF	TRBJ2-3	TRBV24-1	NA	TRBD2
TGTGCCACCAGCAGTACAGGGAGGGAGAACTATGGCTACACCTTC	CATSSTGRENYGYTF	TRBJ1-2	TRBV15	NA	NA
TGCGCCAGCAGCCAAGGCCCGGGCACCGGGGAGCTGTTTTTT	CASSQGPGTGELFF	TRBJ2-2	TRBV4-1	few	NA
TGTGCCAGGGGACAGGGGACGAGCTCTGGAAACACCATATATTTT	CARGQGTSSGNTIYF	TRBJ1-3	TRBV6-4	NA	TRBD1
TGCGCCTCATCGCCGGACAGGTTCCAAGAGACCCAGTACTTC	CASSPDRFQETQYF	TRBJ2-5	TRBV4-1	NA	TRBD1
TGTGCCAGCAGCTTAGAAGGCAGGGCGAGGTATGGCTACACCTTC	CASSLEGRARYGYTF	TRBJ1-2	TRBV7-9	NA	NA
TGTGCCAGCGCGCCCGGGATAAACAATGAGCAGTTCTTC	CASAPGINNEQFF	TRBJ2-1	TRBV12-3/TRBV12-4	medium-sized	NA
TGTGCCAGCAGCTTAAGCTACGACAGAGCAACTAATGAAAAACTGTTTTTT	CASSLSYDRATNEKLFF	TRBJ1-4	TRBV7-9	NA	NA
TGTGCCAGCAGCCCAGCAGGAGGGGTTAATTCACCCCTCCACTTT	CASSPAGGVNSPLHF	TRBJ1-6	TRBV3-1/TRBV3-2	NA	NA
TGCGCCAGCAGCCAAGTTATGGCCGGGGGAGAGACCCAGTACTTC	CASSQVMAGGETQYF	TRBJ2-5	TRBV4-1	NA	NA
TGTGCCAGTAGTACCACGGGGGGGCCAAGAGAGACCCAGTACTTC	CASSTTGGPRETQYF	TRBJ2-5	TRBV19	NA	TRBD2
TGTGCCAGCAGTTTTTTCCTGACTAGCTTACAAGATACGCAGTATTTT	CASSFFLTSLQDTQYF	TRBJ2-3	TRBV27	NA	TRBD2
TGTGCCAGCGGGGGGGCCAATGAGCAGTTCTTC	CASGGANEQFF	TRBJ2-1	TRBV19	NA	TRBD2
TGTGCCAGCAGCTTAGAGGGGATGAGGTTCCCCGGGGGGTATGGCTACACCTTC	CASSLEGMRFPGGYGYTF	TRBJ1-2	TRBV7-2	NA	NA
TGTGCCAGTACGGCAGGGGCCCAGGCCAACTATGGCTACACCTTC	CASTAGAQANYGYTF	TRBJ1-2	TRBV19	NA	NA
TGCGCCAGCAGCTTGGCGGGGTCTACTAATGAAAAACTGTTTTTT	CASSLAGSTNEKLFF	TRBJ1-4	TRBV5-1	once	NA
TGTGCCAGCAGTTCATACGAGCCGGACAGTAACACTGAAGCTTTCTTT	CASSSYEPDSNTEAFF	TRBJ1-1	TRBV2	NA	NA
TGTGCCAGCAGGATGGGAGAAGGGGGGGCCAACGTCCTGACTTTC	CASRMGEGGANVLTF	TRBJ2-6	TRBV6-6	NA	NA
TGTGCCAGCAGCCAACAAAAACCAGCAACTAATGAAAAACTGTTTTTT	CASSQQKPATNEKLFF	TRBJ1-4	TRBV3-1/TRBV3-2	NA	NA
TGCGCCAGCAGCCAAGGGGGGCAGGGCAAAGCCCCGACCCAGTACTTC	CASSQGGQGKAPTQYF	TRBJ2-5	TRBV4-1	NA	NA
TGTGCCAGCAGCTCCGGACAGGGTGTTGCTCAGCCCCAGCATTTT	CASSSGQGVAQPQHF	TRBJ1-5	TRBV11-2	NA	TRBD1
TGTGCCAGCAGCCCCAGGATCCCGGGTCGGAGGGACAGGGTCTTGGGAGGCTACACCTTC	CASSPRIPGRRDRVLGGYTF	TRBJ1-2	TRBV21-1	NA	NA
TGTGCCAGCAGCTCCCGGACGATAGGGGGCAATGAGCAGTTCTTC	CASSSRTIGGNEQFF	TRBJ2-1	TRBV11-2	NA	NA
TGTGCCAGCAGTCTCGGTATTGCCGGGGAGCTGTTTTTT	CASSLGIAGELFF	TRBJ2-2	TRBV27	NA	NA
TGTGCCACCCCCTGGTTGACTAGCGGATATGACACAGATACGCAGTATTTT	CATPWLTSGYDTDTQYF	TRBJ2-3	TRBV10-3	once	TRBD2
TGTGCCAGCAGTGAAGGATCGGCAGGTCGGGAGACCCAGTACTTC	CASSEGSAGRETQYF	TRBJ2-5	TRBV6-1	NA	NA